The 17 T cell receptor beta chains below all came from one sample that was sequenced in a study of technical replicates of blood from a handful of donors. Sequencing was performed with immunoSEQ multiplex PCR; in TCRdb, only in-frame clones are kept and a portion is missing. Here the sample spans about 88,000 clones, 85% to 95% being singletons. Sequencing input: T cells isolated from PBMCs. These receptors came from a human donor in good health.

The rearrangement links TRBV2 to TRBJ2-2; D perhaps matches TRBD1 (5 bases). V was clipped by 6 bases and J by 9 bases, with 14 bases between them. This CDR3 comprises 13 residues. Germline V gives CDR1 SNHLY, CDR2 FYNNEI. The CDR3 coding sequence is TGTGCCAGCAGGGGGCAGGGTGTCCGGGAGCTGTTTTTT. Translating gives CASRGQGVRELFF.

The sample holds one count of this clone. The chain carries TRBV13 and TRBJ2-3; 8 positions agree with TRBD2. Germline loops: CDR1 PRHDT, CDR2 FYEKMQ (reference sequence). Trimming at V came to 0 bases and at J to 4 bases, leaving 3 bases not matched to a gene. This CDR3 is built from 15 residues. CDR3 region: CASSLGYGGADTQYF. The CDR3 coding sequence is TGTGCCAGCAGCTTAGGGTACGGGGGGGCAGATACGCAGTATTTT. The whole variable domain, filled in from reference TRBV13 and TRBJ2-3, reads AAGVIQSPRHLIKEKRETATLKCYPIPRHDTVYWYQQGPGQDPQFLISFYEKMQSDKGSIPDRFSAQQFSDYHSELNMSSLELGDSALYFCASSLGYGGADTQYFGPGTRLTVL.

The CDR3, as DNA: TGTGCCAGCAGCCTCTTTGGGGAGGGGGAATACGAGCAGTACTTC. Translated, it gives CASSLFGEGEYEQYF. V and J are TRBV5-4 and TRBJ2-7; possibly TRBD2 for D (7 bases). V was cut by 4 bases and J by 4 bases, with 18 bases left in between. The CDR3 totals 15 residues. The V gene's germline CDR1 is SGHNT and CDR2 YYREEE (reference sequence).

This clone came up a few times. V and J are TRBV6-5 and TRBJ2-3, with 10 bases aligning to TRBD2. Germline-derived CDR1 and CDR2 are MNHEY and SVGAGI. V shed 6 bases, J shed 6 bases, and the junction held 9 bases outside the gene matches. This CDR3 region has 15 residues. The CDR3 region has the DNA TGTGCCAGCAGCCCGAGCGGGGGGGCTGGGGATACGCAGTATTTT. Protein sequence: CASSPSGGAGDTQYF.

This chain uses TRBV11-3 with TRBJ1-6; D ambiguous. V was clipped by 4 bases and J by 8 bases, with 15 bases between them. The CDR3 covers 15 residues. From germline, CDR1 is SGHNT and CDR2 YENEEA. The CDR3 loop reads CASSSQTRGDSPLHF. CDR3 nucleotides: TGTGCCAGCAGCTCACAGACACGGGGTGATTCACCCCTCCACTTT.

This sequence joins TRBV7-8 and TRBJ1-2, with 7 bases aligning to TRBD1. The CDR3 has 16 residues. The germline gives CDR1 SGHVS, CDR2 FQNEAQ. V dropped 4 bases and J dropped 0; count of bases not matched to a gene: 8. DNA for the CDR3: TGTGCCAGCAGCTCCCAAGGACAGGAAGCTAACTATGGCTACACCTTC. Its protein product is CASSSQGQEANYGYTF.

The gene calls are TRBV7-6 and TRBJ2-7; the match to TRBD1 covers 8 bases. The V gene's germline CDR1 is SGHVS and CDR2 FNYEAQ. The CDR3 contains 16 residues. After removal of 5 bases from V and 7 bases from J, the junction contained 16 bases not matched to a gene. DNA of the CDR3: TGTGCCAGCAGCACCCTAGGACAGGGAAATACCCTAGAGCAGTACTTC. Protein product: CASSTLGQGNTLEQYF.

This chain joins TRBV28 and TRBJ2-5, with 7 nucleotides matching TRBD1. CDR1 is MDHEN, CDR2 SYDVKM, per germline. With V trimmed by 4 bases and J by 5 bases, 10 bases remained unmatched. CDR3 length: 15 residues. CDR3 DNA sequence: TGTGCCAGCAGTTCCCTATTGGGACAGTGGGAGACCCAGTACTTC. It encodes CASSSLLGQWETQYF.

The genes are TRBV9 and TRBJ2-7, with a weak D call TRBD1 (6 bases). Germline V gives CDR1 SGDLS, CDR2 YYNGEE. The CDR3 consists of 13 residues. Trimming shortened V by 4 bases and J by 7 bases, and 15 bases separated the two germline ends. CDR3 loop: CASSPAGTLEQYF. The CDR3 nucleotides are TGTGCCAGCAGCCCTGCAGGGACATTGGAGCAGTACTTC.

The rearrangement links TRBV5-1 to TRBJ2-3; 16 bases align to TRBD2. From germline, CDR1 is SGHRS and CDR2 YFSETQ. This CDR3 region has 19 residues. With V trimmed by 2 bases and J by 1 base, 7 bases remained unmatched. The CDR3 bases are TGCGCCAGCAGCTTCTCCGGGACTAGCGGGAGGGTAGGCACAGATACGCAGTATTTT. Its protein product is CASSFSGTSGRVGTDTQYF.

J is TRBJ1-1 and V is TRBV7-8, with 7 bases fitting TRBD1. With 0 bases clipped from V and 5 bases from J, the junction kept 3 bases outside the gene matches. Per germline, CDR1 SGHVS and CDR2 FQNEAQ. The CDR3 loop spans 14 amino acids. This CDR3 reads CASSLAGGRTEAFF. The DNA for the CDR3 is TGTGCCAGCAGCTTAGCAGGGGGCCGAACTGAAGCTTTCTTT.

This chain joins TRBV9 and TRBJ1-5; D unresolved. V was clipped by 0 bases and J by 6 bases, with 7 bases between them. This CDR3 contains 13 residues. Germline CDR1 reads SGDLS; CDR2 reads YYNGEE. In DNA form, the CDR3 reads TGTGCCAGCAGCGTAGCCCTGAGTCAGCCCCAGCATTTT. Protein sequence: CASSVALSQPQHF.

The V call is TRBV6-1, the J call TRBJ1-1, with D tentatively TRBD1 (5 bases). Germline V gives CDR1 MNHNS, CDR2 SASEGT. The CDR3 is 13 amino acids. The germline V and J ends were trimmed by 6 bases and 7 bases, with 15 bases remaining between them. The CDR3 DNA is TGTGCCAGCAGCCCCATCGGGGGGGGTGAAGCTTTCTTT. This encodes CASSPIGGGEAFF.

V is TRBV4-1 and J is TRBJ1-3; 7 bases are shared with TRBD1. The CDR3 loop spans 15 amino acids. CDR1 is MGHRA, CDR2 YSYEKL, per germline. V was clipped by 1 base and J by 2 bases; unmatched bases: 2. The CDR3 DNA reads as TGCGCCAGCAGCCAAGGGGACAGAACTGGAAACACCATATATTTT. Translating it yields CASSQGDRTGNTIYF.

The chain combines TRBV7-2 with TRBJ1-2; no definite D call. V dropped 5 bases and J dropped 0 bases, with 10 bases sitting between them. This CDR3 is 14 amino acids long. CDR1 SGHTA and CDR2 FQGNSA come from the germline V gene. Here the CDR3 DNA reads TGTGCCAGCAGCCGGGGTCTAGCTAACTATGGCTACACCTTC. Translation: CASSRGLANYGYTF.

The V gene is TRBV18, the J gene TRBJ2-2, with 9 bases fitting TRBD1. CDR1 and CDR2 (germline): KGHSH, LQKENI. CDR3 size: 18 residues. V shed 0 bases and J 0 bases; nucleotides not matched to a gene: 5. The chain's CDR3 is CASSPPGTGSANTGELFF. The CDR3 bases are TGTGCCAGCTCACCACCCGGGACAGGGTCCGCGAACACCGGGGAGCTGTTTTTT.

This rearrangement joins TRBV6-1 to TRBJ1-2; D may be TRBD1 (5 bases). The CDR3 spans 12 residues. The V and J ends lost 7 bases and 13 bases respectively, with 19 bases between them. Germline V lookup: CDR1 MNHNS, CDR2 SASEGT. This CDR3 is CASIPPGLSGTF. In DNA, the CDR3 is TGTGCCAGCATCCCACCGGGACTATCTGGCACCTTC.